This T cell receptor (beta chain) was documented in a study of cytomegalovirus exposure and HLA in healthy donors (TCRdb year 2017). As for the study more broadly: According to an earlier analysis of several hundred of the donors, about 180 million T cells yielded 117 million unique TCR beta sequences and 250 to 350 Gb of sequence data. Rather than using new phenotypic data, the later analysis identified candidate immune exposures from TCR beta sequences and from how often those sequences occurred across donors. Every discovery cohort repertoire had been produced on one sequencing platform. The study combined high-throughput TCR immunosequencing, statistical association of individual TCRs with disease status, and machine learning to predict cytomegalovirus infection status. The aim of the study was to test whether cataloging public T cell receptors could identify signatures of past pathogen exposure. Of the roughly 400 genotyped donors, about 80% fell in the genetic ancestry cluster associated with self-reported Caucasian donors. Across approximately 420 genotyped donors of the cohort, an average of roughly 250,000 unique TCR beta nucleotide sequences per donor were sequenced, and 15% to 20% of those sequences were non-productive. Alongside the repertoire data, information on donor age, sex, ethnicity and CMV serostatus was compiled. The study used immunosequencing to profile the T cell repertoires of hundreds of subjects and linked those repertoires to cytomegalovirus serostatus. A later analysis re-analyzed previously published TCR beta repertoires from about 730 donors and added high-resolution HLA genotyping to study TCR occurrence patterns. A separate validation cohort of 100 to 150 different subjects was used in addition to the 666-subject first cohort. In an earlier analysis of around 540 of the donors, high-throughput TCR beta sequencing was used to judge whether each TCR beta V gene segment behaved as functional or pseudogenic. Class I and class II HLA loci were covered by the typing at four-digit resolution. Four to six DR-DQ haplotypes were handled as single units for association and clustering, since linkage in the cohort was strong. Typing coverage differed by locus: A, B, C, DRB1 and DQB1 were typed in roughly 620-640 donors, DQA1 in 522, DPA1 in 600 to 610, and DPB1 in 472. An early release covering roughly 580 HLA-typed donors comprised about 300 gigabases of sequencing data and roughly 86 million unique TCR sequences. Genome-wide SNP genotypes for about three fifths of the 666 donors were used in a later genetic analysis, which treated that subset as a discovery cohort.

Study-level results and caveats: Immune exposure information for the cohort was limited to CMV serostatus. A cluster of highly shared sequence variants was judged likely to be a technical artifact of the sequencing pipeline. Some IMGT-functional V segments, including TRBV6-2 and TRBV6-3, could not be distinguished by the 87-base-pair reads and were therefore excluded. A further reported finding was that TCR beta sequences accurately predicted the HLA-A and HLA-B alleles for most subjects in the first cohort. According to the authors, the approach could potentially be generalized to other disease states and immunological phenotypes. When HLA alleles, especially DR and DQ, strongly co-occurred, TCR associations were difficult to assign to individual alleles. According to a later genetic analysis, donors in an Asian-associated ancestry cluster had fewer N-insertions in productive TCRs than the approximately 690-donor mean. In both the original and validation cohorts, the classifier was reported to diagnose cytomegalovirus status with high specificity and sensitivity. In a later analysis, HLA-associated TCR beta chains were found to be more clonally expanded and to have lower generation probabilities than equally common non-associated chains. Roughly uniform sequencing depth across donors was assumed in presence/absence analyses, although this assumption may not hold. In an earlier analysis of roughly 500 of the donors, most TCR beta V segments appeared in productive rearrangements about 90% or about 30% of the time, broadly matching IMGT annotations. A later genetic analysis associated a missense DCLRE1C variant with V-gene and J-gene trimming of TCR beta chains, and an independent cohort replicated the association. Correlated functional status among segregating V segments might reflect linkage disequilibrium, but an unknown experimental factor could not be ruled out. In vitro tests confirmed that a few of the cytomegalovirus-associated TCR beta chains recognize cytomegalovirus antigens. While some public TCRs were present in many individuals, most TCR sequences turned up only very rarely across donors. A later analysis reported that several top co-occurrence clusters appeared linked to parvovirus B19, influenza, CMV and Epstein-Barr virus. Because counts were too low, about 17 rarely observed V segments, including chromosome 9 orphons, were excluded from the earlier analysis of several hundred of the donors. Only TCR beta chains were sequenced in this cohort, and the absence of alpha or paired-chain data limited detectable features. Specific HLA alleles were associated with 15,000 to 20,000 TCR beta sequences at a false discovery rate of 0.05 in a later analysis. In the study, roughly 160 TCR beta chains were listed as associated with cytomegalovirus. A later analysis found that most CMV-associated TCR beta chains appeared HLA-restricted, with HLA associations seemingly driven largely by CMV exposure. According to a later analysis, TCR association rates differed among HLA loci, with DRB1 alleles showing the most associated TCRs and HLA-C alleles showing the fewest. Because HLA typing was unavailable for some donors at each locus, only the typed subset was used in association tests.

The cohort comprised around 690 healthy bone marrow donors. At the time of sampling, all cohort members were nominally healthy, though unrecorded immune exposures were likely present. The donor tested CMV seronegative, placing the donor among the 350 or so seronegative members of the cohort. Each donor provided a peripheral blood sample, and peripheral blood mononuclear cells were used for TCR beta sequencing. Genomic DNA was extracted from the blood cell samples with the Qiagen DNeasy Blood Extraction Kit. A remark on this clone: Which antigen it targets is not known. It has no much larger one-base neighbor in the sample; base qualities were not kept.

Trimming takes 2 bases off V and 4 bases off J; junction bases not matched to a gene: 2. Reading the germline V gene (reference sequence) gives CDR1 GTSNPN and CDR2 SVGIG. There are 14 amino acids in the CDR3, from cysteine to phenylalanine inclusive. Just CDR3 DNA is preserved here, 42 bases in frame from base 1. Library prep was done by the immunoSEQ multiplex PCR assay. For the multiplex PCR, a mixture combining 60 forward primers for TCR Vbeta segments and 13 reverse primers for TCR Jbeta segments was used. A multiplex PCR assay on genomic DNA amplified the CDR3 region of rearranged TCR beta genes. The Illumina HiSeq System was used to sequence the amplified TCR beta libraries as 87-base-pair reads. The authors processed their data as follows. A later analysis tallied roughly 78 million unique TCR beta chains across the 666 repertoires, and about 10 million of those chains were shared by two or more donors. Raw reads were error-corrected and collapsed into unique sequences by a nearest-neighbor algorithm in which closely related sequences were merged to remove PCR and sequencing errors. To assign V, D and J gene segments, CDR3 sequences were aligned to IMGT reference sequences. For a sequence to be retained, a match of at least six nucleotides to both a V gene segment and a J gene segment was required. Rearrangements were called productive when the CDR3 lacked stop codons and stayed in frame with V and J; all others were non-productive. CDR3 was defined by IMGT convention, running from the second conserved V-encoded cysteine to the conserved J-encoded phenylalanine. The earlier analysis of about 610 of the donors excluded any sequence lacking an unambiguous match to a single V gene segment. In an earlier analysis of several hundred of the donors, V segments were called functional above 56.7% productive rearrangements and were called segregating when the between-donor standard deviation exceeded 5%. A statistical classification framework was developed to diagnose cytomegalovirus status using the catalog of TCR beta chain sequences. In a later analysis, V and J genes were assigned by comparing TCR nucleotide sequences against IMGT/GENE-DB human TR gene sequences. The TCRdist pipeline was used in a later analysis to assign CDR3 sequences and most-parsimonious VDJ recombination scenarios. In a later analysis, each TCR beta chain was defined by its CDR3 amino acid sequence together with its V-gene family, and reads without a unique V-gene family were excluded. As a way to deal with suspected cross-contamination and a sequencing artifact, a later analysis dropped under 600 nucleotide sequences that were highly shared and had low generation probability. In a later analysis, a clonal expansion index was calculated for each public chain from normalized within-repertoire ranks of inferred template counts. In a later analysis, generation probabilities were computed with a VDJ recombination model fitted to out-of-frame rearrangements, and the resulting probabilities were checked against IGoR. In a later analysis, hypergeometric tests were used to score TCR-TCR, TCR-HLA and TCR-CMV co-occurrence, with a repertoire-size bias correction applied to TCR pairs. False discovery rates were estimated in a later analysis by permuting HLA or CMV assignments 20 times. In a later analysis, co-occurring TCRs were grouped using DBSCAN, with TCRdist sequence similarity added in when clustering inside HLA-allele-positive subsets. Repertoires with fewer than 30,000 or more than 120,000 public chains were left out of co-occurrence clustering, as were five repertoires with anomalous nucleotide sharing. TCRdb limited this immuneACCESS table to in-frame rearrangements with V and J called. A share of clones is missing; checked studies link under half to unresolved V genes, and the rest is unexplained. From that table come the V and J calls and clone size; the DNA was used to work out D and trimming. Here the sample has fewer than 200,000 clones; about 90% occur a single time. 0.2% to 0.3% of the sample comes from the top ten.

The rearrangement combines TRBV30 with TRBJ2-1; TRBD2 aligns with 10 central bases. This TCR came from a girl under three years old in good health and CMV-seronegative. What was sequenced was PBMCs. The CDR3 corresponds to CAWSILAGYNEQFF. The sequenced DNA: TGTGCCTGGAGTATACTAGCGGGGTACAATGAGCAGTTCTTC. The CDR3, completed at both ends by the reference TRBV30 and TRBJ2-1 genes, gives the full variable domain SQTIHQWPATLVQPVGSPLSLECTVEGTSNPNLYWYRQAAGRGLQLLFYSVGIGQISSEVPQNLSASRPQDRQFILSSKKLLLSDSGFYLCAWSILAGYNEQFFGPGTRLTVL.